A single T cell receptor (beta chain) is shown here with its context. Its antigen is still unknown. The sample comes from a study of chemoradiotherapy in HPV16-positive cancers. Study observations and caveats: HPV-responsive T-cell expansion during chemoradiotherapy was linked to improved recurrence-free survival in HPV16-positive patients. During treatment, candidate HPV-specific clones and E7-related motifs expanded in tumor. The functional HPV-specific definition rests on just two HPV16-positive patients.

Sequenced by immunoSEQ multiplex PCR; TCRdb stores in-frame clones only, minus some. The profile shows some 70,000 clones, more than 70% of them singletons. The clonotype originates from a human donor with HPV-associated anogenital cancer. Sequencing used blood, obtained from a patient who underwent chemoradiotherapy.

CDR3 residues: CASSLVASGSYEQYF. The CDR3 DNA reads TGCGCCAGCAGCTTGGTTGCTAGCGGATCCTACGAGCAGTACTTC. This rearrangement joins TRBV5-1 to TRBJ2-7, with TRBD2 matching over 7 bases. V was clipped by 0 bases and J by 1 base; unmatched bases: 4. The CDR3 covers 15 residues. The germline V gene encodes CDR1 SGHRS and CDR2 YFSETQ.